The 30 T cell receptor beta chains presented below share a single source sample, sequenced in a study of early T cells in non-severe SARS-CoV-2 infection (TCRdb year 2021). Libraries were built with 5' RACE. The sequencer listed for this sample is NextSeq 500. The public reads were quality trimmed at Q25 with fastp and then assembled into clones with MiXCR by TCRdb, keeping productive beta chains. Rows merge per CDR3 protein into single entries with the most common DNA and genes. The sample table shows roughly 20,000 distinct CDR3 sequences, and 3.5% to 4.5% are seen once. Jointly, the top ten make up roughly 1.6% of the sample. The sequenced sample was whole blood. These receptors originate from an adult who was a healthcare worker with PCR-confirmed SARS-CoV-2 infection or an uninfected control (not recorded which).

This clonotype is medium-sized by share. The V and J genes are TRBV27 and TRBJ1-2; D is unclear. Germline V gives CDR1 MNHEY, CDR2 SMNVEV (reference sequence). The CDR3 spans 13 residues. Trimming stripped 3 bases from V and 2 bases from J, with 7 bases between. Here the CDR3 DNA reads TGTGCCAGCAGTTTCGAAGGGAACTATGGCTACACCTTC. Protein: CASSFEGNYGYTF.

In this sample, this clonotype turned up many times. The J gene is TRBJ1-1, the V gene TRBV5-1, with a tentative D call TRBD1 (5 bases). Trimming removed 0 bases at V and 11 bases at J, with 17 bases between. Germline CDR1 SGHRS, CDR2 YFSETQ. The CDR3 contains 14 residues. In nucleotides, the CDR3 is TGCGCCAGCAGCTTGGAACAGAGTCCCGGGGGTGCTTTCTTT. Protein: CASSLEQSPGGAFF.

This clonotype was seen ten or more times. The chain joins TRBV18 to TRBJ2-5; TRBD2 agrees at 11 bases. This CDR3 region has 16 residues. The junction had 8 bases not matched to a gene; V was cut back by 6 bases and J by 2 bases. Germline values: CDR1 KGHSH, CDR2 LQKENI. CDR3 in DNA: TGTGCCAGCTCCCAACTTACTAGCGGGGGACAAGAGACCCAGTACTTC. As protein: CASSQLTSGGQETQYF.

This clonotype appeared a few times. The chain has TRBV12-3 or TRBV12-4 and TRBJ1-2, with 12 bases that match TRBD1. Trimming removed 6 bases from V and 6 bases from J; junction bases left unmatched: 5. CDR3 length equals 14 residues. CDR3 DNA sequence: TGTGCCAGCAGGCCAGGGACAGGGGGCCATGGCTACACCTTC. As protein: CASRPGTGGHGYTF.

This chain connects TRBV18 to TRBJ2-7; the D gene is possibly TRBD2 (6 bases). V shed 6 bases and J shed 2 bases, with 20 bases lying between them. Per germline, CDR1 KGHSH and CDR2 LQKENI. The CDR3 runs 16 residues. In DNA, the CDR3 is TGTGCCAGCTCGCACGGAGGGACTGGGGGAACCTACGAGCAGTACTTC. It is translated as CASSHGGTGGTYEQYF. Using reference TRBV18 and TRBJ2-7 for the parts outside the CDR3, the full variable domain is NAGVMQNPRHLVRRRGQEARLRCSPMKGHSHVYWYRQLPEEGLKFMVYLQKENIIDESGMPKERFSAEFPKEGPSILRIQQVVRGDSAAYFCASSHGGTGGTYEQYFGPGTRLTVT.

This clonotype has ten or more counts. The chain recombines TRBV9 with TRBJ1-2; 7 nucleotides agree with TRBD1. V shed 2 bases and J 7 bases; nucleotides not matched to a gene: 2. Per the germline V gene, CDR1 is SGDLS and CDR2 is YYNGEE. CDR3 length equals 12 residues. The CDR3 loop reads CASSVGTAGYTF. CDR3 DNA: TGTGCCAGCAGCGTTGGGACAGCTGGCTACACCTTC.

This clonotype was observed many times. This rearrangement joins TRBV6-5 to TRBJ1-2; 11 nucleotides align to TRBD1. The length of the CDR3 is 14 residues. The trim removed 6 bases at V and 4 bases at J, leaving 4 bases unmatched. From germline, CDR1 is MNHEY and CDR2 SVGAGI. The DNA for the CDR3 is TGTGCCAGCAGGGGACAGGGGGGTCCCTATGGCTACACCTTC. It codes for CASRGQGGPYGYTF.

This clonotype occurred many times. The CDR3 region is CASSLEGEQYF. In DNA, the CDR3 is TGTGCCAGCAGCTTAGAAGGGGAGCAGTACTTC. V and J are TRBV13 and TRBJ2-7; D not resolved. Per the germline V gene, CDR1 is PRHDT and CDR2 is FYEKMQ (reference sequence). This CDR3 comprises 11 residues. V was pared by 1 base and J by 7 bases, with 5 bases between.

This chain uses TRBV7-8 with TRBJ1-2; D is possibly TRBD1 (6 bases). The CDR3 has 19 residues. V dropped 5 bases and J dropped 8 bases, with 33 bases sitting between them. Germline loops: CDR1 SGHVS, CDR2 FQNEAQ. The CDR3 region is CASSPPGGYRDSKGGGYTF. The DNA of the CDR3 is TGTGCCAGCAGCCCCCCGGGAGGTTACAGGGACTCAAAGGGCGGCGGCTACACCTTC.

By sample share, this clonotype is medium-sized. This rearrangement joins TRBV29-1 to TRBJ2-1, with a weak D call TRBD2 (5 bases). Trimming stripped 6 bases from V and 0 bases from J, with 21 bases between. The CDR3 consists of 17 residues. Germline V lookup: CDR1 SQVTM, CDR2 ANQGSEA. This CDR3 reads CSVRRRTNPSSYNEQFF. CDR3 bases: TGCAGCGTCAGAAGGAGGACGAACCCGAGCTCCTACAATGAGCAGTTCTTC.

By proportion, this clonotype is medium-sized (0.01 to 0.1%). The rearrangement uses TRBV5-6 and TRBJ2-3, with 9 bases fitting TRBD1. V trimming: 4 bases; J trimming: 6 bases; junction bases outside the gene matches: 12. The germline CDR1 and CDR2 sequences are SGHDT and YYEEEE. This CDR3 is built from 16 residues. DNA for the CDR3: TGTGCCAGCAGCCTATTAAGAGGGACAGGGAGGGATACGCAGTATTTT. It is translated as CASSLLRGTGRDTQYF.

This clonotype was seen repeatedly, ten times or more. The CDR3 DNA is TGTGCCAGCAGCTTAAAACTAGCGGGGGCGACCACAGATACGCAGTATTTT. It is translated as CASSLKLAGATTDTQYF. The gene calls are TRBV11-2 and TRBJ2-3; 11 nucleotides agree with TRBD2. V was clipped by 2 bases and J by 2 bases; unmatched bases: 6. CDR1 and CDR2 (germline): SGHAT, FQNNGV. The CDR3 loop spans 17 amino acids.

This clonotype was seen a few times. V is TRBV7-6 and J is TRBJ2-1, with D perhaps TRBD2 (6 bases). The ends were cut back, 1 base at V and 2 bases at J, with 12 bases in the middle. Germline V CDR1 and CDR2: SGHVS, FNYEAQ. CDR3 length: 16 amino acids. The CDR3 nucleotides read TGTGCCAGCAGCTTAGAAAGACTAGTCCCCTACAATGAGCAGTTCTTC. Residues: CASSLERLVPYNEQFF.

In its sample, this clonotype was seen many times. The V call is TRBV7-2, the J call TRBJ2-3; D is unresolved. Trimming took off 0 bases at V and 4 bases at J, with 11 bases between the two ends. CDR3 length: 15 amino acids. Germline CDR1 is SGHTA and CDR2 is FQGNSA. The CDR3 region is CASSLAPLNADTQYF. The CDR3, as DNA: TGTGCCAGCAGCTTAGCACCCCTCAACGCAGATACGCAGTATTTT.

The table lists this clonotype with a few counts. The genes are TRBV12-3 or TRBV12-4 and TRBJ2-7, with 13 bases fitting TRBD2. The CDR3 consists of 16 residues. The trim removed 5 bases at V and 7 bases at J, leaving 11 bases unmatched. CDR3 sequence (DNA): TGTGCCAGCAGTCCCCCGACTAGCGGGGGGCCTTTGGAGCAGTACTTC. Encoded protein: CASSPPTSGGPLEQYF.

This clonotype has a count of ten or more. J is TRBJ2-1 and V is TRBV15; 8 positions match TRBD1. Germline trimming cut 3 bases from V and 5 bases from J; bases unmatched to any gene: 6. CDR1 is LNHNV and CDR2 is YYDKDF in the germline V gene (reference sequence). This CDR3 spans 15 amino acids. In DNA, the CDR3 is TGTGCCACCAGCAGGGGACAGGTGGGGCACAATGAGCAGTTCTTC. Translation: CATSRGQVGHNEQFF. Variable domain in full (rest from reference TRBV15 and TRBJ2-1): DAMVIQNPRYQVTQFGKPVTLSCSQTLNHNVMYWYQQKSSQAPKLLFHYYDKDFNNEADTPDNFQSRRPNTSFCFLDIRSPGLGDTAMYLCATSRGQVGHNEQFFGPGTRLTVL.

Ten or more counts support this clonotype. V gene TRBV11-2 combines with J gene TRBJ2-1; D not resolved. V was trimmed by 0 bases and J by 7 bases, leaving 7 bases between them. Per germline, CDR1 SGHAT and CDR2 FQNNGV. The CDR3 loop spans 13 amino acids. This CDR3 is CASSLDGRNEQFF. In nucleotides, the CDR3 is TGTGCCAGCAGCTTAGATGGTCGGAATGAGCAGTTCTTC.

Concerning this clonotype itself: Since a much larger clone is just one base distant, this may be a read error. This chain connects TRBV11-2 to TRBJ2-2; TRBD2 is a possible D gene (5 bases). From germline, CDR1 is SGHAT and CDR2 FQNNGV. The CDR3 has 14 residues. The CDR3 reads CASSFTIDTGELSF. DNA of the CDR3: TGTGCCAGCAGCTTTACGATTGACACCGGGGAGCTGTCTTTT. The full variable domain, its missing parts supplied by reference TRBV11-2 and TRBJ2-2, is EAGVAQSPRYKIIEKRQSVAFWCNPISGHATLYWYQQILGQGPKLLIQFQNNGVVDDSQLPKDRFSAERLKGVDSTLKIQPAKLEDSAVYLCASSFTIDTGELSFGEGSRLTVL.

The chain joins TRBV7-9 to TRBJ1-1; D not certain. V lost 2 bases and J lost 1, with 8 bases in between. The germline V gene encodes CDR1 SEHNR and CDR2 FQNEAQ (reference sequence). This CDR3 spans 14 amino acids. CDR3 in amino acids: CASSLTLENTEAFF. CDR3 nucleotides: TGTGCCAGCAGCTTAACCTTGGAGAACACTGAAGCTTTCTTT.

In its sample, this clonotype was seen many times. The CDR3 reads CASSLGALAGGQTQYF. The CDR3 DNA reads TGTGCCAGCAGCTTAGGCGCCCTAGCGGGGGGGCAGACCCAGTACTTC. The chain has TRBV7-6 and TRBJ2-5; 12 bases match TRBD2. The germline V gene encodes CDR1 SGHVS and CDR2 FNYEAQ. The V segment lost 1 base and the J segment 6 bases; nucleotides outside the gene matches: 6. CDR3 length: 16 amino acids.

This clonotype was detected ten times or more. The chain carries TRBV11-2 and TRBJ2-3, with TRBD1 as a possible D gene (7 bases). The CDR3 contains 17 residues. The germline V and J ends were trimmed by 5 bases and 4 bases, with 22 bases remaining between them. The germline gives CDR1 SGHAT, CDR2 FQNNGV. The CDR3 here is CASSPRRGPQDPDTQYF. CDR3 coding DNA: TGTGCCAGCAGCCCAAGGAGGGGGCCCCAGGACCCAGATACGCAGTATTTT.

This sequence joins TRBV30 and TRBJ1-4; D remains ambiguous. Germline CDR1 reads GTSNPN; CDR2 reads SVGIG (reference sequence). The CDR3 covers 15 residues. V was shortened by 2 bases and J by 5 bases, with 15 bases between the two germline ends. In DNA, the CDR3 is TGTGCCTGGAGTCGAGGGCATCCCGGGAATGAAAAACTGTTTTTT. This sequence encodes CAWSRGHPGNEKLFF.

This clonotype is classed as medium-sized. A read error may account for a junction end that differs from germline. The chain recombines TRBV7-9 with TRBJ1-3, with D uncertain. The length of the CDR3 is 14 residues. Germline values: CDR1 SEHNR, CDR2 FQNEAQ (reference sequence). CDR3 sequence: CASSLGARGTTIYF. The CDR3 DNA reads TGTGCCAGCAGCTTAGGGGCACGCGGAACCACCATATATTTT.

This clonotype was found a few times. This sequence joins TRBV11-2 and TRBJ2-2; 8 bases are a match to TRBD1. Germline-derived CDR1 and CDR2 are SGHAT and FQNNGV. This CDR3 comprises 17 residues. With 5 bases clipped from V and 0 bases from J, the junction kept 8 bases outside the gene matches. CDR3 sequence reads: CASSLNSGGANTGELFF. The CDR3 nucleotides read TGTGCCAGCAGCCTTAACTCAGGGGGCGCGAACACCGGGGAGCTGTTTTTT.

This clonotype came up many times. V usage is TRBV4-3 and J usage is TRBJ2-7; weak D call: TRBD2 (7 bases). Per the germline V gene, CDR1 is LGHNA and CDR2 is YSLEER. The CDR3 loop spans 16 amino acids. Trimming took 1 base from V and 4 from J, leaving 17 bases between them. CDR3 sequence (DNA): TGCGCCAGCAGCCAAGCCATGGGGGGGGCTGGGTACGAGCAGTACTTC. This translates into CASSQAMGGAGYEQYF.

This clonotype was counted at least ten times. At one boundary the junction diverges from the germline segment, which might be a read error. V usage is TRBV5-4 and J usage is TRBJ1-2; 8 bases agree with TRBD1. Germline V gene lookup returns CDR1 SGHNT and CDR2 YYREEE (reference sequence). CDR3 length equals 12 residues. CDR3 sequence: CASSLPQGAQNF. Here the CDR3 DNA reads TGTGCCAGCAGCTTACCCCAGGGGGCGCAGAATTTC.

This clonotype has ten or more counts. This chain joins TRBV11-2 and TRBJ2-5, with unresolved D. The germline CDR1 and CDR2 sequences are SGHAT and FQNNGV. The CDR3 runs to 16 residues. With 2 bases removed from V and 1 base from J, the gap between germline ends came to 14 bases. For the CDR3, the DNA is TGTGCCAGCAGCTTAAATCCTCGGCTAGGCCAAGAGACCCAGTACTTC. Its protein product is CASSLNPRLGQETQYF.

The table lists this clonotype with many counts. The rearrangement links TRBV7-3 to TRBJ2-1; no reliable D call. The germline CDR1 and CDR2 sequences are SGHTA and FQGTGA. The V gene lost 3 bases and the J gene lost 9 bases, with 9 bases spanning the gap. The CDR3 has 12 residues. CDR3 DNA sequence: TGTGCCAGCAGCTTGGGTAGCTCTGAGCAGTTCTTC. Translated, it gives CASSLGSSEQFF.

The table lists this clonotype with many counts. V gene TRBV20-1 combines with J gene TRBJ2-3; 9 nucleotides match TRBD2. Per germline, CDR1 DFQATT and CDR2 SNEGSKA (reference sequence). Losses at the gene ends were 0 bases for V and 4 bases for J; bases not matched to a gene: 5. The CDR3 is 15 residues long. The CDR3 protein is CSARDLAGAADTQYF. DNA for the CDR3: TGCAGTGCTAGAGATTTAGCGGGGGCCGCAGATACGCAGTATTTT.

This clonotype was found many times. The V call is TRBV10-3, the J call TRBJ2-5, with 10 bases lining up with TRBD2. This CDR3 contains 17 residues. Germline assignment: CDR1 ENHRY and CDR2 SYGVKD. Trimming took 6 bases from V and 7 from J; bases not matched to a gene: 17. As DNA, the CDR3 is TGTGCCATCAGCACTAAGGCCGGGACTAGCGATTTTGGGACCCAGTACTTC. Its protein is CAISTKAGTSDFGTQYF.